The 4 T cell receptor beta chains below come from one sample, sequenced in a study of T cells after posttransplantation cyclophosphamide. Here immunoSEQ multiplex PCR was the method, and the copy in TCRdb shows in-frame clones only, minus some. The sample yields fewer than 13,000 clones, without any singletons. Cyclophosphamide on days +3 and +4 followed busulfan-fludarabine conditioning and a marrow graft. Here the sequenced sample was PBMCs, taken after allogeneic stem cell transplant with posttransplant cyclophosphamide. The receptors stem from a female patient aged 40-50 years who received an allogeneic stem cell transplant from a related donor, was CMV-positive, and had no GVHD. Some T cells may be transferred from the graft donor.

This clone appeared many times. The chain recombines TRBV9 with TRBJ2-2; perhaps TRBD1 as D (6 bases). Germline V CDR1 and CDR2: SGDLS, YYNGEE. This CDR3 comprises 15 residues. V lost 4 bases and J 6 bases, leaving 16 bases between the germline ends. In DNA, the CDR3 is TGTGCCAGCAGCATCCGGGACACTTTATCCGGGGAGCTGTTTTTT. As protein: CASSIRDTLSGELFF.

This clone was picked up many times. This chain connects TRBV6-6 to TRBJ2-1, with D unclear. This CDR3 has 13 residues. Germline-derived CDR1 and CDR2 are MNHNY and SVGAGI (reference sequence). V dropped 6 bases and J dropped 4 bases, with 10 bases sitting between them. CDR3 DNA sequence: TGTGCCAGCAGCCAGGATCCATACAATGAGCAGTTCTTC. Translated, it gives CASSQDPYNEQFF.

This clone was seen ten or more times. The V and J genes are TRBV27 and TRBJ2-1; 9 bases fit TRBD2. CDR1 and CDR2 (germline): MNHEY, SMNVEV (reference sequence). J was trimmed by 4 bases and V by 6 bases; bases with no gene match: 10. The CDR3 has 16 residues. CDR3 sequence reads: CASRLAGGDLYNEQFF. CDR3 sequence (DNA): TGTGCCAGCAGACTAGCGGGTGGGGACTTATACAATGAGCAGTTCTTC.

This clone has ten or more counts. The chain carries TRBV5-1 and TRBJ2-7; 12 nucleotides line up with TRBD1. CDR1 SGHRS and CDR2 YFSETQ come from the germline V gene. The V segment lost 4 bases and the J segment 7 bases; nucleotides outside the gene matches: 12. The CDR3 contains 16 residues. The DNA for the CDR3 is TGCGCCAGCAGCCAGTGGGCGGGACAGGGGGCTCGGGAGCAGTACTTC. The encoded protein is CASSQWAGQGAREQYF.